A selection of T cell receptor beta chains follows, all from one sample in a study of shared clonotypes between healthy human individuals. Repertoires were generated with immunoSEQ multiplex PCR, while TCRdb's copy carries only in-frame clones and drops some. Among millions of clones, more than 80% were seen once, and the ten largest hold around 0.14%. Sequencing was performed on naive CD4+ T cells sorted from blood. The receptor source for this set is a man between 18 and 29 years old in good health. Each CDR3 is given without its conserved first and last residue.

TRBJ2-3,TRBV2,ASSRLLLQGSGGTDTQY
TRBJ1-3,TRBV30,AWSSMGTGRGNTIY
TRBJ1-2,TRBV5-1,ASSLEGTGVDGYT
TRBJ1-6,TRBV19,ASSRTDLRSNSPLH
TRBJ2-7,TRBV2,ASRNGAGGSYEQY
TRBJ1-6,TRBV6-5,ASSYSGGQKGTLH
TRBJ2-7,TRBV2,ASRKGWGEASEQY
TRBJ1-6,TRBV6-5,ASSRGGDSNSPLH
TRBJ1-3,TRBV6-6,ASSYSGQGAGNTIY
TRBJ2-1,TRBV11-2,ASSPGAGGPSYNEQF
TRBJ2-7,TRBV5-4,ASSLATSGDYEQY
TRBJ2-2,TRBV10-3,AIREQGTGELF
TRBJ2-3,TRBV5-1,ASSLELAPDTQY
TRBJ1-1,TRBV6-5,ASGLTGMNTEAF
TRBJ1-4,TRBV6-5,ASSYQDSEKLF
TRBJ1-4,TRBV18,ASSPDRVSEKLF
TRBJ2-7,TRBV5-4,ASRFTGTDEQY
TRBJ1-2,TRBV25-1,ASSELINYGYT
TRBJ1-4,TRBV5-1,ASSRSRNEKLF
TRBJ2-1,TRBV4-3,ASSQERGGYNEQF
TRBJ1-6,TRBV19,ASSIITQDNSPLH
TRBJ2-3,TRBV9,ASSERAGTSTDTQY
TRBJ2-7,TRBV2,ASSPDRGSLYEQY
TRBJ1-1,TRBV19,ASTRGMNTEAF
TRBJ1-1,TRBV30,AWSGKGGVNTEAF
TRBJ1-2,TRBV29-1,SVGQDYGYT
TRBJ1-6,TRBV5-4,ASSSRIPGGNSPLH
-,TRBV28,ASSQRDYEQY
TRBJ1-1,TRBV6-1,ASRSVMDGAAF
TRBJ2-7,TRBV4-1,ASSQDAGQGRVHEQY
TRBJ2-7,TRBV15,ATSVGTGPYEQY
TRBJ1-4,TRBV7-6,ASSLFAGELF
TRBJ1-4,TRBV6-5,ASSYSTGGNEKLF
TRBJ2-1,TRBV10-1,ASSQGTEQF
TRBJ2-6,TRBV10-3,AISVLAPSSGANVLT
TRBJ1-5,TRBV2,ASSDKQAPNQPQH
TRBJ1-2,TRBV27,ASSPVQYDGYT
TRBJ1-4,TRBV27,ASKTRVGGREKLF
TRBJ2-7,TRBV19,ASSMSTGRHEQY
TRBJ2-5,TRBV18,ASSLTGSGQETQY
TRBJ2-2,TRBV18,ASSLNTGELF
TRBJ2-5,TRBV9,ASSAGTSGTGETQY
TRBJ1-3,TRBV7-2,ASSPGTGSGNTIY